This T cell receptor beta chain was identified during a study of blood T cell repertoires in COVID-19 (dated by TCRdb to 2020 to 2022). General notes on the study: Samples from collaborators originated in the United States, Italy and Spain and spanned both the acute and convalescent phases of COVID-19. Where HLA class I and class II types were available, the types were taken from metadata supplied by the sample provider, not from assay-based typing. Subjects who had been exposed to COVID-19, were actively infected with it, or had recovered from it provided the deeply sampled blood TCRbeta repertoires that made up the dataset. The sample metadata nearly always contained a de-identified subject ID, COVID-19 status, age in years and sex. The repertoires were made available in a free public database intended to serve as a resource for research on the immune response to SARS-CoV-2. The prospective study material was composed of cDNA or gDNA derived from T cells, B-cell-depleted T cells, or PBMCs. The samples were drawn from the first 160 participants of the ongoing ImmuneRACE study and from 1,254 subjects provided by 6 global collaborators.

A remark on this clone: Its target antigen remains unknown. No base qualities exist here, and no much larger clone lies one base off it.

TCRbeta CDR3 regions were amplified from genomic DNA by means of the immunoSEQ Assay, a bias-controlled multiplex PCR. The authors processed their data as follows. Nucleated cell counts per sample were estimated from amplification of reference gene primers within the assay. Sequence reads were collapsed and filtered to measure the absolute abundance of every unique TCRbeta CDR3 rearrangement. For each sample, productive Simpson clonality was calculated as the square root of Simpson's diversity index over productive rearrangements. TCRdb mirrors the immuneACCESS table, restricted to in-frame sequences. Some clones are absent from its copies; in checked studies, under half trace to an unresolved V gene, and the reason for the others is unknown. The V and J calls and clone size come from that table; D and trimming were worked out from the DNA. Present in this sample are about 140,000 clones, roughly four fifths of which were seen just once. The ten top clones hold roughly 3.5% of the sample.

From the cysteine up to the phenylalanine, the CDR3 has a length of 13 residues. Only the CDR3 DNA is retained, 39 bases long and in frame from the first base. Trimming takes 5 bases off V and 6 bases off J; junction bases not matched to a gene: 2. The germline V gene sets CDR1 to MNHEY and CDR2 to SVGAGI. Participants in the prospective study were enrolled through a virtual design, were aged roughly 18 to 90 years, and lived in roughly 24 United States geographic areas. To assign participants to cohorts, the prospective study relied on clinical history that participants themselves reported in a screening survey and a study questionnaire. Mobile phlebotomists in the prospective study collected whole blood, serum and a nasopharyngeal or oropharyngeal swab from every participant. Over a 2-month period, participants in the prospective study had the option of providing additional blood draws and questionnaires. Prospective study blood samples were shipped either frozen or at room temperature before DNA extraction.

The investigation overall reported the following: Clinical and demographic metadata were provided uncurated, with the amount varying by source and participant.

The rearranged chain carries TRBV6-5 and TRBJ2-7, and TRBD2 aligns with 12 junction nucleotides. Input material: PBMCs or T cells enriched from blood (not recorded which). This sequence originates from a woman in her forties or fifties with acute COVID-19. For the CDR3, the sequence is CASSPSGRVEQYF. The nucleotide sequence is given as TGTGCCAGCAGTCCTAGCGGGAGGGTCGAGCAGTACTTC.